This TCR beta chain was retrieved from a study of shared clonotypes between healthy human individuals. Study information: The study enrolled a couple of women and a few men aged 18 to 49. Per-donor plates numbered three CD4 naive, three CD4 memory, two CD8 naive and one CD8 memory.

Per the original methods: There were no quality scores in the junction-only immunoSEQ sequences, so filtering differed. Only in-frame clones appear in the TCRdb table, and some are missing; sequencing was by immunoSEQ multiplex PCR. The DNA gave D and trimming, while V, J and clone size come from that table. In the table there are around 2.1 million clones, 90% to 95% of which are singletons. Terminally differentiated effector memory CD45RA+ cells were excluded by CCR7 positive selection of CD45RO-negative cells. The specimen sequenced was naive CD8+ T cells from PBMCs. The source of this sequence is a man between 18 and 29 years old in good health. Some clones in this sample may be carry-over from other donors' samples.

This chain's CDR3 is CASSLWPAGVPETQYF. The CDR3 DNA reads TGTGCCAGCAGTTTATGGCCAGCGGGAGTCCCAGAGACCCAGTACTTC. V is TRBV27 and J is TRBJ2-5; 8 bases are shared with TRBD2. Per germline, CDR1 MNHEY and CDR2 SMNVEV (reference sequence). The length of the CDR3 is 16 residues. With V trimmed by 1 base and J by 4 bases, 8 bases remained unmatched.